The T cell receptor (beta chain) described here comes from a study of radiation and T cells in renal cell carcinoma. Study-level results: From baseline, blood top tumor clonotypes peaked at 2 weeks post-radiation.

Trimming stripped 5 bases from V and 6 bases from J, with 13 bases between. There are 13 residues in the CDR3. CDR1 and CDR2 (germline): MNHNY, SVGAGI (reference sequence). A note on this clone: Its antigen is unidentified.

Generated by immunoSEQ multiplex PCR, the TCRdb table keeps only in-frame clones and is missing some. The data contain 110,000 to 150,000 clones, less than 90% of them singletons. Time point indicated: baseline pretreatment blood. Stated treatment: 15 Gy SBRT to primary tumor, nephrectomy 4 weeks later. V usage is TRBV6-6 and J usage is TRBJ1-1; D may be TRBD1 (6 bases). The sequencing here drew on blood, taken from a patient whose treatment included radiotherapy and nephrectomy. This TCR was sampled from a woman between 45 and 65 years old with renal cell carcinoma. The CDR3 loop is CASSDGGPAEAFF. The DNA for the CDR3 is TGTGCCAGCAGTGACGGGGGCCCGGCTGAAGCTTTCTTT.